The present T cell receptor (beta chain) was sequenced within a study of CXCR3-negative and CXCR3-positive naive CD8 T cells. Whole-study findings and limits: For CXCR3-positive naive cells, TRB CDR3s were more hydrophobic than those of CXCR3-negative naive cells.

By phenotype, naive CD8+ T cells were CD45RO-CCR7+CD27+CD95-. Concerning this clonotype: Its antigen remains unidentified.

The libraries of TRB cDNA were prepared using 5' RACE with UMI labels. No DNA is given; TCRdb re-called the 5' RACE reads and lists each CDR3 protein once. The sample has 75,000 to 100,000 distinct CDR3 sequences. The CDR3 has 16 amino acids. Germline V lookup: CDR1 SGHVS, CDR2 FQNEAQ. The clonotype comes from a human donor in good health. Some clones in this sample may be carry-over from other donors' samples. The sequencing sample was made of naive CXCR3+ CD8+ T cells from blood. Described subset: CD45RO-CCR7+CD27+CD95- naive CD8+ T cells expressing CXCR3 (TNR3+). The V and J genes are TRBV7-8 and TRBJ1-1; the D call of TRBD1 rests on TCRdb alone, since no DNA is present to check it. CDR3 amino acids: CASSLVKRGRGTEAFF.